These 19 T cell receptor beta chains share one sample of origin, sequenced in a study of identical twins (dated by TCRdb to about 2016). Library preparation was by 5' RACE. The instrument was an Illumina HiSeq 2000. TCRdb reprocessed the public reads (quality trimming at Q25 with fastp, clone calling with MiXCR) and kept in-frame beta chains. Rows with a matching CDR3 protein are joined into one entry that keeps the most common DNA and genes. The sample table lists 600,000 to 850,000 distinct CDR3 sequences, roughly 18% of them with a count of one. The ten largest make up around 13% of the sample. The sample was also linked to a second study, of T cells expressing NK-cell markers.

Sequencing was performed on PBMCs. These receptors all come from a woman younger than 35 in good health.

The chain employs TRBV28 and TRBJ1-1, with 7 bases that match TRBD1. J was trimmed by 3 bases and V by 4 bases; bases with no gene match: 23. The CDR3 has 20 residues. Germline V gene sequence: CDR1 MDHEN, CDR2 SYDVKM. This chain's CDR3 is CASSSPWKDRERGRDTEAFF. DNA of the CDR3: TGTGCCAGCAGTTCCCCGTGGAAAGACAGGGAGAGGGGACGCGACACTGAAGCTTTCTTT. The full variable domain, with the rest looked up from reference TRBV28 and TRBJ1-1, is DVKVTQSSRYLVKRTGEKVFLECVQDMDHENMFWYRQDPGLGLRLIYFSYDVKMKEKGDIPEGYSVSREKKERFSLILESASTNQTSMYLCASSSPWKDRERGRDTEAFFGQGTRLTVV.

This clonotype was seen a few times. This chain joins TRBV18 and TRBJ2-5, with D uncertain. V lost 0 bases and J lost 2, with 10 bases in between. From germline, CDR1 is KGHSH and CDR2 LQKENI. This CDR3 contains 15 residues. CDR3 DNA sequence: TGTGCCAGCTCACCACCGAGAACGCAGCAAGAGACCCAGTACTTC. Protein: CASSPPRTQQETQYF.

In its sample, this clonotype was seen many times. This sequence joins TRBV12-3 or TRBV12-4 and TRBJ1-2; D remains ambiguous. CDR3 length equals 12 residues. The ends were cut back, 3 bases at V and 4 bases at J, with 6 bases in the middle. This chain's CDR3 is CASSFLLYGYTF. CDR3 coding DNA: TGTGCCAGCAGTTTTCTTCTCTATGGCTACACCTTC.

This chain joins TRBV10-3 and TRBJ2-7, with 13 bases aligning to TRBD2. This CDR3 region has 18 residues. Germline CDR1 reads ENHRY; CDR2 reads SYGVKD. Trimming took 5 bases from V and 1 from J; bases not matched to a gene: 11. CDR3 coding DNA: TGTGCCATCAGTTATCGGACTAGCGGGAGTAAGACGTCCTACGAGCAGTACTTC. Its translation: CAISYRTSGSKTSYEQYF.

V is TRBV7-6 and J is TRBJ2-5; D may be TRBD1 (6 bases). CDR3 length: 13 residues. The ends were cut back, 4 bases at V and 5 bases at J, with 11 bases in the middle. Germline CDR1 SGHVS, CDR2 FNYEAQ. In DNA form, the CDR3 reads TGTGCCAGCAGCTACAGGGCCGAGGAGACCCAGTACTTC. Protein: CASSYRAEETQYF. Full variable domain (rest looked up from reference TRBV7-6 and TRBJ2-5): GAGVSQSPRYKVTKRGQDVALRCDPISGHVSLYWYRQALGQGPEFLTYFNYEAQQDKSGLPNDRFSAERPEGSISTLTIQRTEQRDSAMYRCASSYRAEETQYFGPGTRLLVL.

Ten or more counts support this clonotype. The chain recombines TRBV20-1 with TRBJ2-1; D is possibly TRBD2 (5 bases). The length of the CDR3 is 14 residues. In germline, CDR1 is DFQATT, CDR2 SNEGSKA (reference sequence). V was pared by 2 bases and J by 7 bases, with 15 bases between. The CDR3, as DNA: TGCAGTGCTAGAACCAGGAGGAGAGGAAATGAGCAGTTCTTC. As protein: CSARTRRRGNEQFF.

The genes are TRBV7-9 and TRBJ1-1; 7 bases line up with TRBD1. From germline, CDR1 is SEHNR and CDR2 FQNEAQ (reference sequence). This CDR3 is built from 15 residues. Trimming at V came to 2 bases and at J to 9 bases, leaving 12 bases not matched to a gene. CDR3 nucleotides: TGTGCCAGCAGCTTATCGCCGAATAGGGGGCTCCAAGCTTTCTTT. It is translated as CASSLSPNRGLQAFF.

The chain recombines TRBV27 with TRBJ2-5; tentatively, D is TRBD2 (6 bases). The CDR3 runs 14 residues. CDR1 MNHEY and CDR2 SMNVEV come from the germline V gene (reference sequence). V lost 3 bases, J lost 6 bases, and 14 bases lay in between. The CDR3, as DNA: TGTGCCAGCAGTTTGACTAGAGGCGGCCAGACCCAGTACTTC. Translated: CASSLTRGGQTQYF.

The chain joins TRBV29-1 to TRBJ2-7; D gene unclear. The CDR3 has 12 residues. The V end lost 8 bases, the J end lost 5 bases, and 16 bases lay between the germline ends. Per the germline V gene, CDR1 is SQVTM and CDR2 is ANQGSEA. CDR3 nucleotides: TGCAGCACTAAACACGGCTCGGACGAGCAGTACTTC. Translated, it gives CSTKHGSDEQYF.

The chain couples TRBV20-1 to TRBJ1-6; no firm D call. In germline, CDR1 is DFQATT, CDR2 SNEGSKA (reference sequence). Trimming removed 6 bases at V and 1 base at J, with 7 bases between. CDR3 length equals 13 residues. The CDR3 nucleotides are TGCAGTGCGTGGGTTTCCTATAATTCACCCCTCCACTTT. Amino acids: CSAWVSYNSPLHF.

At least ten counts were recorded for this clonotype. This chain connects TRBV12-3 or TRBV12-4 to TRBJ1-3; D is ambiguous. The CDR3 sequence is 12 residues long. V was trimmed by 3 bases and J by 3 bases, leaving 3 bases between them. In nucleotides, the CDR3 is TGTGCCAGCAGTTTGAGTGGAAACACCATATATTTT. Translating gives CASSLSGNTIYF.

This clonotype showed up many times. An end of the junction does not agree with germline; a read error may underlie this. V and J are TRBV5-1 and TRBJ2-5; 13 bases align to TRBD2. CDR1 and CDR2 (germline): SGHRS, YFSETQ. The CDR3 length is 15 residues. For the CDR3, the DNA is TGTGCCAGCAGTCCGGGACTAGCGGGACAAGAGACCCAGTACTTC. Its protein is CASSPGLAGQETQYF.

This clonotype was counted a few times. The chain joins TRBV6-5 to TRBJ1-5; D gene unclear. Germline lookup yields CDR1 MNHEY and CDR2 SVGAGI. CDR3 length: 15 amino acids. Trimming removed 4 bases from V and 1 base from J, with 11 bases in between. The CDR3 coding sequence is TGTGCCAGCAGTTCCAGGCGGGGAAGCAATCAGCCCCAGCATTTT. It translates to CASSSRRGSNQPQHF.

This chain links TRBV10-3 with TRBJ1-5; D gene uncertain. The length of the CDR3 is 13 residues. Germline CDR1 is ENHRY and CDR2 is SYGVKD. The ends were cut back, 11 bases at V and 0 bases at J, with 11 bases in the middle. The CDR3 DNA follows: TGTGCCGCCGGGATTCGTAGCAATCAGCCCCAGCATTTT. As protein: CAAGIRSNQPQHF.

This clonotype was seen a handful of times. The chain recombines TRBV11-1 with TRBJ2-1, with TRBD2 identical over 14 bases. CDR1 is SGHAT, CDR2 FQDESV, per germline (reference sequence). The J segment lost 6 bases and the V segment lost 7 bases, leaving 14 bases of the junction unmatched. The CDR3 contains 18 residues. CDR3 sequence: CASIEGGLAGDPPNEQFF. The CDR3 DNA reads TGTGCCAGCATCGAAGGGGGACTAGCGGGGGACCCACCCAATGAGCAGTTCTTC.

This clonotype appeared many times. The CDR3 nucleotides read TGCGCCAGCAGCTTGGAGGGCCCAGATAACTATGGCTACACCTTC. It encodes CASSLEGPDNYGYTF. The V and J genes are TRBV5-1 and TRBJ1-2; D unclear. The CDR3 spans 15 residues. The ends were cut back, 0 bases at V and 1 base at J, with 10 bases in the middle. CDR1 SGHRS and CDR2 YFSETQ come from the germline V gene.

Only a few counts were recorded for this clonotype. This chain uses TRBV20-1 with TRBJ1-2; no clear D gene. V dropped 0 bases and J dropped 6 bases, with 14 bases sitting between them. There are 14 residues in the CDR3. The germline V gene has CDR1 DFQATT and CDR2 SNEGSKA (reference sequence). CDR3 bases: TGCAGTGCTAGAGATACCGGCATCTTGGATGGCTACACCTTC. This gives the protein CSARDTGILDGYTF.

This clonotype was observed at least ten times. The genes are TRBV6-1 and TRBJ2-3; D call uncertain. V was shortened by 3 bases and J by 2 bases, with 9 bases between the two germline ends. Per the germline V gene, CDR1 is MNHNS and CDR2 is SASEGT. The CDR3 has 14 amino acids. CDR3 in DNA: TGTGCCAGCAGTGATTCCGGATACACAGATACGCAGTATTTT. This sequence encodes CASSDSGYTDTQYF.

The CDR3 loop is CATITLKDYSKNIQYF. The CDR3 nucleotides are TGTGCCACCATTACGCTGAAGGACTATAGCAAAAACATTCAGTACTTC. The genes are TRBV24-1 and TRBJ2-4; D might be TRBD2 (6 bases). V was trimmed by 8 bases and J by 3 bases, leaving 19 bases between them. The CDR3 totals 16 residues. The germline V gene encodes CDR1 KGHDR and CDR2 SFDVKD.